This T cell receptor beta chain was captured by sequencing in a study of blood T cell repertoires in COVID-19. Study as a whole: Sources were T cells, B-cell-depleted T cells, or PBMCs; the material itself was cDNA or gDNA.

The repertoire was sequenced with immunoSEQ multiplex PCR; TCRdb's copy has only in-frame clones and lacks some. The sample carries about 330,000 clones, around 87% recorded once. Cohort placement rested on clinical history that participants reported themselves. For recovered donors of Cohort 3, there were two negative PCRs, clearance, or symptom resolution. V lost 3 bases to trimming and J lost 0 bases, with 15 bases between them. CDR3 length: 17 amino acids. Germline V CDR1 and CDR2: SGHRS, YFSETQ. Specimen: PBMCs or T cells enriched from blood (not recorded which). The V call is TRBV5-1, the J call TRBJ2-2; possibly TRBD1 for D (5 bases). The receptor's source is a woman in her 30s who had recovered from COVID-19. The CDR3: CASSSAVTASNTGELFF. For the CDR3, the DNA is TGCGCCAGCAGCTCTGCCGTGACAGCTTCGAACACCGGGGAGCTGTTTTTT.